This record covers a single T cell receptor (beta chain). Its antigen is currently unknown. The entry originates in a study of CD8 T cells in ankylosing spondylitis. Making use of molecular barcodes, quantitative 5'-RACE generated TCR beta libraries. TCRdb fed the 5' RACE reads into MiXCR, producing one record per CDR3 protein. The profile covers roughly 130,000 distinct CDR3 sequences, with around 7% appearing a single time and 12% taken by the ten largest. Study-level points and caveats: A number of the motif variants had already been described in reactive arthritis synovial fluid and blood. Researchers report that disease-linked clones proved CD8+ and relatively rare in peripheral blood. Clones linked to disease were reported to show significant enrichment in matched ankylosing spondylitis synovial fluid.

Trimming removed 1 base from V and 6 bases from J; junction bases left unmatched: 5. The CDR3 runs to 16 residues. The receptor was isolated from a male donor with ankylosing spondylitis or in good health (not recorded which). Input material: blood, either unsorted or a sorted T cell fraction (not recorded which). V usage is TRBV23-1 and J usage is TRBJ2-2; the match to TRBD2 covers 10 bases. TRBV23-1 is filed as an ORF, its function uncertain. CDR3: CASSQYGTSESGELFF. CDR3 bases: TGCGCCAGCAGTCAATACGGGACTAGCGAATCCGGGGAGCTGTTTTTT.